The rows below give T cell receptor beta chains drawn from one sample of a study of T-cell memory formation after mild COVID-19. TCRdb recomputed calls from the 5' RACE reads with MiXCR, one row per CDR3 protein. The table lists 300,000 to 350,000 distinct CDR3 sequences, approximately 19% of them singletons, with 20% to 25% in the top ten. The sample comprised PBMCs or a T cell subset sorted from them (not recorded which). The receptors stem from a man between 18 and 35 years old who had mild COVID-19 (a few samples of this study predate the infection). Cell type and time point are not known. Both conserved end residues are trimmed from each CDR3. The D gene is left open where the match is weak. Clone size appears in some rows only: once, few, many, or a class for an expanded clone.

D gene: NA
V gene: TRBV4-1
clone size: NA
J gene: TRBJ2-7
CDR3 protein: ASSQDPLTGRTYEQY

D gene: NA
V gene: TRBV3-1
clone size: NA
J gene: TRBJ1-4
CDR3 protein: ASSRQDPNEKLF

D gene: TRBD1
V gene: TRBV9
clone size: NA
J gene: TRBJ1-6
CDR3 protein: ASSVVGQGSPLH

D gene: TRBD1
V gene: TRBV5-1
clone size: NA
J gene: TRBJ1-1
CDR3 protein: ASSSADRGEDTEAF

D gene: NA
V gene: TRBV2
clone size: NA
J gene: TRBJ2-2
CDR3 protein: ASSRWNTGELF

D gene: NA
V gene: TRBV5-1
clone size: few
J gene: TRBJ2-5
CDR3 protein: ASSLFPPGQEQETQY

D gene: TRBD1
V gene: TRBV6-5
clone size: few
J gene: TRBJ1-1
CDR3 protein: ASSPSGGGTEAF

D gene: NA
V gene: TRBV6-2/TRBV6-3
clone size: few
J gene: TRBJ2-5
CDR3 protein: ASRGVWETQY

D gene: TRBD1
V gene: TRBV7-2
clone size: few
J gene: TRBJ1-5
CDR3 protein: ASSVQGAQPQH

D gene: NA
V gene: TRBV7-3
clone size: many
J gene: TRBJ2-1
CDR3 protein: ASSSTDYYNEQF

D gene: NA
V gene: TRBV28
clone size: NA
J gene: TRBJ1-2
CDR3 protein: ASSYQRYGYT

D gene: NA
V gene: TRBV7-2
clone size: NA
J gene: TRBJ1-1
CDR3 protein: ASSFEPATEAF

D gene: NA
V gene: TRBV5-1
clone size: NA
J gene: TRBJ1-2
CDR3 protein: ASQLGRGGAGYGYT

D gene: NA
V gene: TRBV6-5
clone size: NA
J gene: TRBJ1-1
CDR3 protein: ASSHPSGGTEAF

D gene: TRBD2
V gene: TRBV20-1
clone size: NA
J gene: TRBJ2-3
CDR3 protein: SAVYSGGADTQY

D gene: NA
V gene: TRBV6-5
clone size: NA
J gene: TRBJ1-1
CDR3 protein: ASSFEQGNTEAF

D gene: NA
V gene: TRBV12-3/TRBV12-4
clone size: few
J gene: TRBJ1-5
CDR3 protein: ASSLLLLRDQPQH

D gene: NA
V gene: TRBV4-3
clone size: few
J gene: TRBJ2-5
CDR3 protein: ASSQQLDRGETQY

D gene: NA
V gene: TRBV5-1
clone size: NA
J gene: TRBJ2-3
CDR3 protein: ASSLLSSGTDTQY

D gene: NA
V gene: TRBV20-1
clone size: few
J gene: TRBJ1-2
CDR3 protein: SALRDGNYGYT

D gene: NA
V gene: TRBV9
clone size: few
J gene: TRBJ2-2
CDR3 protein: ASSVVGPRDHGELF

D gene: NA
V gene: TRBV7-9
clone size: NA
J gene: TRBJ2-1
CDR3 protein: ASSNQVRLNEQF

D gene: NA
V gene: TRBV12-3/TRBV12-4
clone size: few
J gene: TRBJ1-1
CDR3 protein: ASSYREGNTEAF

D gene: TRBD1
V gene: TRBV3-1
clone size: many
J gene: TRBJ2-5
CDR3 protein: ASSLPGTEAETQY

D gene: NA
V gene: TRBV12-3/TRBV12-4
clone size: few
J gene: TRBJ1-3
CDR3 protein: ASSSGTGSGNTIY

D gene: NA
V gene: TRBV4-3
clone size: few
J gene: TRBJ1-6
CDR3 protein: ASSQDPPSKGSPLH

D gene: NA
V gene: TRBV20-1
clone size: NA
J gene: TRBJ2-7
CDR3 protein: SARGLPDYEQY

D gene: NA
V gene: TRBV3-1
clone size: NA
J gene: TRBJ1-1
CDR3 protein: ASSPEGDATEAF

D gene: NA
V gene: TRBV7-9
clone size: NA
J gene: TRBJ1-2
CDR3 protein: ASSPMGRDAWLGYT

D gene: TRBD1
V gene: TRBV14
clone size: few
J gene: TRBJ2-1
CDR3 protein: ASSQASGQGNEQF

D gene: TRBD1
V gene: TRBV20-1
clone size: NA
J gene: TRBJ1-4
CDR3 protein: SAPQGSNEKLF

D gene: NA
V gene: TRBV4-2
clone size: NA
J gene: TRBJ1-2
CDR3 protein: ASSQDSGRSNYGYT

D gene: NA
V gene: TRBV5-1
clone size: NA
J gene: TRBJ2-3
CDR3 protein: ASRDSLTDTQY

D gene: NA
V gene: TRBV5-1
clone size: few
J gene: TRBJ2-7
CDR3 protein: ASSLMFGGCYEQY

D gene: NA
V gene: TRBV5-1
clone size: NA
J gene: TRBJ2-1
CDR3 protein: ASSLPGQNNNEQF

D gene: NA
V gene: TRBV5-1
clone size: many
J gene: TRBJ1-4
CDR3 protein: ASSLGPATNEKLF

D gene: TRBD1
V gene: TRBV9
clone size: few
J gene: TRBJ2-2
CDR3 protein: ASSADRVITGELF

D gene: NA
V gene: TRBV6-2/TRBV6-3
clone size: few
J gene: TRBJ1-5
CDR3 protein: ASSSEMTVVVPQH

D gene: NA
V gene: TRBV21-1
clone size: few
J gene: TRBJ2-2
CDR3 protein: ASSKGTNGRPSGELF

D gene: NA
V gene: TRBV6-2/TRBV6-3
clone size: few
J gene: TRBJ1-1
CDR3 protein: ASSYETRNTEAF

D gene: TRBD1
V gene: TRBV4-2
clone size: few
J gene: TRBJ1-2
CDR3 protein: ASSQEPGGGYGYT

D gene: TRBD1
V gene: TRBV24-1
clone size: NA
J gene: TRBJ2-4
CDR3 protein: ATSAGTGRGDIQY

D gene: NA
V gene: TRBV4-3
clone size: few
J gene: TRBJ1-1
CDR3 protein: ASSQSYRVNTEAF

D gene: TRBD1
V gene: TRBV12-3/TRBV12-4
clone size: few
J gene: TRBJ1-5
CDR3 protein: ASIRTGTASNQPQH

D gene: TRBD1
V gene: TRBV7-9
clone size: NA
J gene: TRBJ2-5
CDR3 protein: ASSTTGGRRRETQY

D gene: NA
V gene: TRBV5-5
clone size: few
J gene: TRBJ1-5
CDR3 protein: ASSLGPTAPGNQPQH

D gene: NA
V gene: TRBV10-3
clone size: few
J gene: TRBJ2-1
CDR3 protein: AISDGGEVGIKF

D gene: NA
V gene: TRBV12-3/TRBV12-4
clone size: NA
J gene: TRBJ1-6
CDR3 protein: ASRLDSSVTLH

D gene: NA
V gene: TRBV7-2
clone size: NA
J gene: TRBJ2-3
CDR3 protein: ASSLYGGGSDTQY

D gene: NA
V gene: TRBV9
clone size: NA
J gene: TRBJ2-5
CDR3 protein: ASSVVGALGETQY

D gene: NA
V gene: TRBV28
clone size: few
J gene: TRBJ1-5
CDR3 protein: ASRGFRDAHQPQH